This T cell receptor (beta chain) was found in a study of post-analysis software for immune sequencing data. Turning to the study itself: Patients with relapsing-remitting, secondary progressive and progressive-relapsing multiple sclerosis courses were all represented. Broader study findings: Controls had significantly higher normalized Chao1 diversity than multiple sclerosis patients. Elevated frequency relative to controls characterized roughly five TRBV segments in patients, TRBV5-6, TRBV5-1 and TRBV20-1 among them.

The CDR3 runs to 13 residues. Trimming pared 5 bases from V and 7 bases from J, leaving 18 bases between. Germline V gene data show CDR1 as DFQATT and CDR2 as SNEGSKA (reference sequence). Presence of unique molecular identifiers characterized the TCR beta cDNA libraries. From the PCR reads, TCRdb called clonotypes with MiXCR, one entry per CDR3 protein. The table includes hundreds of thousands of distinct CDR3 sequences, about 32% detected once. A remark on this clonotype: Its specificity is not known.

Sequencing was done on a sample of blood. The chain uses TRBV20-1 and TRBJ2-7, with D unresolved. This receptor was taken from a girl aged 5-17 years with multiple sclerosis. The CDR3 spells CSAPRRSLEEQYF. In nucleotides, the CDR3 is TGCAGTGCTCCTAGACGGTCCCTGGAAGAGCAGTACTTC.